This TCR beta chain is drawn from a study of cytomegalovirus exposure and HLA in healthy donors (dated by TCRdb to 2015 to 2018). For context, the study as a whole: According to an earlier analysis of around 600 of the donors, about 170 million T cells yielded over 90 million unique TCR beta sequences and about 300 Gb of sequence data. Approximately 310 gigabases of sequencing data and around 88 million unique TCR sequences made up an early release that covered 500 to 700 HLA-typed donors. Among the roughly 370 genotyped donors, 75% to 90% belonged to the genetic ancestry cluster associated with self-reported Caucasian donors. The aim of the study was to test whether cataloging public T cell receptors could identify signatures of past pathogen exposure. The T cell repertoires of several hundred subjects were profiled by immunosequencing and related to cytomegalovirus serostatus. Besides the first cohort of approximately 670 subjects, a separate validation cohort made up of 120 or so different subjects was used. High-throughput TCR immunosequencing, statistical association of individual TCRs with disease status, and machine learning were combined to predict cytomegalovirus infection status. A later analysis re-examined previously published TCR beta repertoires from about 700 donors and added high-resolution HLA genotyping to investigate patterns of TCR occurrence. Rather than using new phenotypic data, the later analysis identified candidate immune exposures from TCR beta sequences and from how often those sequences occurred across donors. In an earlier analysis of over 550 of the donors, high-throughput TCR beta sequencing was used to judge whether each TCR beta V gene segment behaved as functional or pseudogenic. Donor age, sex, ethnicity and CMV serostatus were collected together with the repertoire data. In a later genetic analysis, genome-wide SNP genotypes for about three fifths of the 666 donors were used, and that subset was treated as a discovery cohort. All discovery cohort repertoires had been generated on a single sequencing platform. Class I and class II HLA loci were covered by the typing at four-digit resolution. Typing coverage varied by locus: about 620-630 donors for A, B, C, DRB1 and DQB1; roughly 510 for DQA1; more than 600 for DPA1; around 490 for DPB1. Several DR-DQ haplotypes were handled as single units for association and clustering because linkage in the cohort was strong. Across some 400 genotyped donors of the cohort, an average of approximately 220,000 unique TCR beta nucleotide sequences per donor were sequenced, and roughly 18% of those sequences were non-productive.

In total, roughly 670 healthy bone marrow donors made up the cohort. At the time of sampling, all cohort members were nominally healthy, though unrecorded immune exposures were likely present. The donor tested CMV seronegative, placing the donor among the roughly 340 seronegative members of the cohort. A peripheral blood sample was provided by each donor, and peripheral blood mononuclear cells were used for TCR beta sequencing. Genomic DNA extraction from the blood cell samples was performed with the Qiagen DNeasy Blood Extraction Kit. Points on this clone: Its specific antigen is unknown. Base qualities are not at hand, and no much larger clone is one base apart.

What the research found in general, with its limitations: The authors suggested that the approach could potentially be generalized to other disease states and immunological phenotypes. Only TCR beta chains were sequenced in this cohort, and the absence of alpha or paired-chain data limited detectable features. Cytomegalovirus status was reported to be diagnosed by the classifier with high specificity and sensitivity in both the original and validation cohorts. The only immune exposure information available for the cohort was CMV serostatus. Most TCR sequences were observed very rarely across donors, whereas some public TCRs were present in many individuals. A few of the identified cytomegalovirus-associated TCR beta chains were confirmed in vitro to be specific for cytomegalovirus antigens. Compared with equally common non-associated chains, HLA-associated TCR beta chains in a later analysis were more clonally expanded and had lower generation probabilities. A further reported finding was that TCR beta sequences accurately predicted the HLA-A and HLA-B alleles for most subjects in the first cohort. The study gave a list of more than 150 TCR beta chains associated with cytomegalovirus. Linkage disequilibrium might explain the correlated functional status among segregating V segments, but an unknown experimental factor could not be excluded. The earlier analysis of nearly 600 of the donors excluded roughly 17 rarely observed V segments, including chromosome 9 orphons, because counts were too low. Strong co-occurrence of HLA alleles, especially DR and DQ, made assigning TCR associations to individual alleles difficult. An earlier analysis of approximately 530 of the donors showed that most TCR beta V segments appeared in productive rearrangements either about 87% or about 30% of the time, which broadly matched IMGT annotations. In a later analysis, the rate of TCR association differed among HLA loci, with DRB1 alleles having the most associated TCRs and HLA-C alleles having the fewest. A group of highly shared sequence variants was considered likely to be a technical artifact of the sequencing pipeline. A later analysis reported that several top co-occurrence clusters appeared linked to parvovirus B19, influenza, CMV and Epstein-Barr virus. A later analysis associated 16,951 TCR beta sequences with specific HLA alleles at a false discovery rate of 0.05. Most CMV-associated TCR beta chains appeared to be HLA-restricted in a later analysis, and the HLA associations seemed to be driven largely by CMV exposure. A later genetic analysis associated a missense DCLRE1C variant with V-gene and J-gene trimming of TCR beta chains, and an independent cohort replicated the association. According to a later genetic analysis, donors in an Asian-associated ancestry cluster had fewer N-insertions in productive TCRs than the approximately 690-donor mean. Presence/absence analyses assumed roughly uniform sequencing depth across donors, an assumption that may not hold. Because HLA typing was missing for some donors at each locus, association tests included only the typed subset.

Library creation used the immunoSEQ multiplex PCR assay. For the multiplex PCR, a mixture combining 60 forward primers for TCR Vbeta segments and 13 reverse primers for TCR Jbeta segments was used. Amplification of the CDR3 region of rearranged TCR beta genes was performed with a multiplex PCR assay on genomic DNA. On the Illumina HiSeq System, the amplified TCR beta libraries were sequenced as 87-base-pair reads. The study's processing was this. Across the 700 or so repertoires, a later analysis counted 80 million or so unique TCR beta chains, around 11 million of which were shared by at least two donors. Raw reads were error-corrected and collapsed into unique sequences by a nearest-neighbor algorithm in which closely related sequences were merged to remove PCR and sequencing errors. Alignment of CDR3 sequences to IMGT reference sequences was used to assign V, D and J gene segments. For a sequence to be retained, a match of at least six nucleotides was required to both a V gene segment and a J gene segment. A rearrangement counted as productive if the CDR3 had no stop codons and remained in frame with V and J, and every other rearrangement counted as non-productive. CDR3 was defined according to IMGT convention as the region running from the second conserved V-encoded cysteine to the conserved J-encoded phenylalanine. The earlier analysis of about 570 of the donors excluded any sequence lacking an unambiguous match to a single V gene segment. In an earlier analysis of approximately 500 of the donors, a V segment was called functional when productive rearrangements were above 56.7%, and segregating when the standard deviation between donors exceeded 5%. A statistical classification framework was developed to diagnose cytomegalovirus status using the catalog of TCR beta chain sequences. In a later analysis, TCR nucleotide sequences were compared against IMGT/GENE-DB human TR gene sequences so that V and J genes could be assigned. Using the TCRdist pipeline, a later analysis assigned CDR3 sequences along with most-parsimonious VDJ recombination scenarios. In a later analysis, each TCR beta chain was defined by its CDR3 amino acid sequence together with its V-gene family, and reads without a unique V-gene family were excluded. To address suspected cross-contamination and a sequencing artifact, a later analysis removed some 620 highly shared, low-generation-probability nucleotide sequences. In a later analysis, a clonal expansion index for each public chain was calculated from normalized within-repertoire ranks of inferred template counts. Generation probabilities in a later analysis came from a VDJ recombination model fitted to out-of-frame rearrangements, and those results were checked against IGoR. In a later analysis, TCR-TCR, TCR-HLA and TCR-CMV co-occurrence was scored with hypergeometric tests, and a repertoire-size bias correction was applied to TCR pairs. To estimate false discovery rates, a later analysis permuted the HLA or CMV assignments 20 times. In a later analysis, co-occurring TCRs were grouped using DBSCAN, with TCRdist sequence similarity added in when clustering inside HLA-allele-positive subsets. Co-occurrence clustering excluded repertoires with fewer than 30,000 or more than 120,000 public chains, plus five with anomalous nucleotide sharing. TCRdb mirrors the immuneACCESS table, restricted to in-frame sequences. Some clones are absent from its copies; in checked studies, under half trace to an unresolved V gene, and the reason for the others is unknown. For V, J and clone size, that table is used; D and trimming come from the DNA. The sample contains about 200,000 clones, 65% to 85% of them found a single time. Roughly 3% of the sample is in the top ten clones.

Source material: PBMCs. The TCR was taken from a woman aged 25-40 years in good health and CMV-seronegative.

The nucleotide sequence reads TGTGCCAGCCGAATAAGCGGGTCCTACGAGCAGTACTTC. Its protein is CASRISGSYEQYF. Recombination joined TRBV28 with TRBJ2-7; TRBD2 is a weak D gene call, 6 bases matching. CDR1 and CDR2 were assigned from the germline V gene as MDHEN and SYDVKM. Inclusive of the bounding cysteine and phenylalanine, the CDR3 is 13 residues long. Kept here is only the CDR3 DNA, which spans 39 bases and is read in frame from base 1. V loses 8 bases, J loses 1 base, and the germline ends lie 12 bases apart.